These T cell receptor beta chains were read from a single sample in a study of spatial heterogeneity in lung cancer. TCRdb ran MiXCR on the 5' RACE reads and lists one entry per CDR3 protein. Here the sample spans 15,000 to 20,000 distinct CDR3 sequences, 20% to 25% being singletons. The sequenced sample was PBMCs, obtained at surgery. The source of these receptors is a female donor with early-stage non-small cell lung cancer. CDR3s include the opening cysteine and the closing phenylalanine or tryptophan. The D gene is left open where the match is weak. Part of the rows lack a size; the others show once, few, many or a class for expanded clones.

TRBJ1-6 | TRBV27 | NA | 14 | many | CASRTEVPRSPLHF | TGTGCCAGCAGAACCGAAGTGCCTCGTTCACCCCTCCACTTT
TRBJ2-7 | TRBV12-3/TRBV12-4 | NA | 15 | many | CASSPRSPKFGEQYF | TGTGCCAGCAGCCCAAGGTCCCCGAAGTTTGGTGAGCAGTACTTC
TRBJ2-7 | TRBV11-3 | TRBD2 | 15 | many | CASSDSGGSSYEQYF | TGTGCCAGCAGCGATAGCGGGGGAAGCTCCTACGAGCAGTACTTC
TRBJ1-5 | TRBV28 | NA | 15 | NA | CASRGKAYRNQPQHF | TGTGCCAGCAGGGGGAAAGCTTACCGCAATCAGCCCCAGCATTTT
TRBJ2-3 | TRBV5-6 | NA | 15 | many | CASSLVTGLPDTQYF | TGTGCCAGCAGCTTGGTGACCGGGCTGCCAGATACGCAGTATTTT
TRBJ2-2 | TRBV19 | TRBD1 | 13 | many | CASTGQGTGELFF | TGTGCCAGTACGGGACAGGGTACGGGGGAGCTGTTTTTT
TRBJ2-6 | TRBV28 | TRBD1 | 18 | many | CASSSRTGGDSGANVLTF | TGTGCCAGCAGTTCCCGGACAGGGGGAGACTCTGGGGCCAACGTCCTGACTTTC
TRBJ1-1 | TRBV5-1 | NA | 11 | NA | CASSLAGEAFF | TGCGCCAGCAGCTTGGCCGGTGAAGCTTTCTTT
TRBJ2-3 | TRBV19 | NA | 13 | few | CASSYFSGDQQYF | TGTGCCAGTAGTTACTTCTCCGGGGACCAGCAGTATTTT
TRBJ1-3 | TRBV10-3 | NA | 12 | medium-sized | CAISEVVGTIYF | TGTGCCATCAGTGAAGTCGTCGGGACCATATATTTT
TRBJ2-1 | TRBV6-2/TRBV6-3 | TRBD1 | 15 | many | CASRYRGSGYNEQFF | TGTGCCAGCAGGTACAGGGGCTCTGGCTACAATGAGCAGTTCTTC
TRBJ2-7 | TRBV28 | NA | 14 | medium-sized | CASSPNLSMHEQYF | TGTGCCAGCAGTCCTAATTTAAGTATGCACGAGCAGTACTTC
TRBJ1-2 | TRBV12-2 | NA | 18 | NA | CASRPAVEVSNLNYGYTF | TGTGCAAGTCGCCCAGCGGTGGAGGTGTCGAATTTAAATTATGGCTACACCTTC
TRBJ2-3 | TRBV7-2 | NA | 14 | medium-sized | CASSLAGPTDTQYF | TGTGCCAGCAGCTTAGCGGGACCCACGGATACGCAGTATTTT
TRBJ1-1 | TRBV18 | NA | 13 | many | CASSPGAGSEAFF | TGTGCCAGCTCACCCGGGGCTGGCAGTGAAGCTTTCTTT
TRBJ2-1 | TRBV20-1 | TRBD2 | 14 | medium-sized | CSAKGLAEYNEQFF | TGCAGTGCTAAGGGACTAGCGGAGTACAATGAGCAGTTCTTC
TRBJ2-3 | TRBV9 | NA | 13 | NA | CASMSSGTDTQYF | TGTGCCAGCATGAGTAGCGGCACAGATACGCAGTATTTT
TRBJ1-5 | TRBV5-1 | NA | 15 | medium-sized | CASSLAGYSNQPQHF | TGCGCCAGCAGCTTGGCGGGGTATAGCAATCAGCCCCAGCATTTT
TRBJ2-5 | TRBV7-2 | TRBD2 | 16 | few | CASSSRASGSRETQYF | TGTGCCAGCAGCTCCCGGGCTAGCGGGAGCCGCGAGACCCAGTACTTC
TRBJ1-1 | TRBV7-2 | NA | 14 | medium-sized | CASSLVARGTEAFF | TGTGCCAGCAGCCTCGTCGCTAGAGGGACTGAAGCTTTCTTT